These 26 T cell receptor beta chains originate from one sample sequenced in a study of brain T cells in children with intractable seizures. Documented time point: blood from clinic visit 5 months post-surgery; TSC patient then seizure free. Libraries were prepared by immunoSEQ multiplex PCR; TCRdb keeps only in-frame clonotypes and omits some of them. The sample includes about 340,000 clones, about 94% of them seen just once. The specimen was peripheral blood, collected less than 6 months after surgery. Every receptor here comes from a boy under two years old with tuberous sclerosis and intractable seizures.

This rearrangement joins TRBV5-6 to TRBJ2-1, with D uncertain. With 4 bases removed from V and 4 bases from J, the gap between germline ends came to 9 bases. This CDR3 has 13 amino acids. Germline V gene data show CDR1 as SGHDT and CDR2 as YYEEEE. The CDR3 DNA sequence: TGTGCCAGCAGCCCCGACCGGTACAATGAGCAGTTCTTC. It encodes CASSPDRYNEQFF.

This chain links TRBV27 with TRBJ2-7; 10 bases are shared with TRBD1. J lost 2 bases, V lost 5 bases, and 6 bases had no gene match. The CDR3 has 15 residues. The germline V gene has CDR1 MNHEY and CDR2 SMNVEV (reference sequence). CDR3 region: CASSPTGTGAYEQYF. CDR3 in DNA: TGTGCCAGCAGTCCAACCGGGACAGGGGCCTACGAGCAGTACTTC.

This rearrangement joins TRBV3-1 (or the pseudogene TRBV3-2) to TRBJ2-5; D remains unclear. Germline V CDR1 and CDR2: LGHDT, YNNKEL (reference sequence). V lost 0 bases to trimming and J lost 1 base, with 9 bases between them. The CDR3 is 15 residues long. DNA of the CDR3: TGTGCCAGCAGCCAAGACTATGGCCCCCAAGAGACCCAGTACTTC. This codes for CASSQDYGPQETQYF.

V gene TRBV19 combines with J gene TRBJ2-3; TRBD1 is a possible D gene (6 bases). CDR1 is LNHDA, CDR2 SQIVND, per germline (reference sequence). The CDR3 has 17 residues. The V end was cut by 3 bases, the J end by 1 base, with 17 bases between. This CDR3 reads CASSIFGTTARTDTQYF. The DNA of the CDR3 is TGTGCCAGTAGTATCTTTGGGACAACCGCCCGCACAGATACGCAGTATTTT.

The J gene is TRBJ2-2, the V gene TRBV7-9; no reliable D call. The V end was cut by 5 bases, the J end by 6 bases, with 16 bases between. The CDR3 is made up of 15 amino acids. Germline CDR1 is SEHNR and CDR2 is FQNEAQ (reference sequence). The CDR3 bases are TGTGCCAGCAGCCGAAAAGTTGGGCCCTCCGGGGAGCTGTTTTTT. It yields the protein CASSRKVGPSGELFF.

The rearrangement uses TRBV11-2 and TRBJ1-2; possible D gene TRBD1, 5 bases. Per the germline V gene, CDR1 is SGHAT and CDR2 is FQNNGV. Trimming left V 2 bases short and J 8 bases short, with 15 bases between. CDR3 size: 14 residues. CDR3 in amino acids: CASSLIQGPRGYTF. The CDR3, as DNA: TGTGCCAGCAGCTTAATCCAGGGACCCCGCGGCTACACCTTC.

This clone was seen a single time. The chain joins TRBV12-3 or TRBV12-4 to TRBJ1-2, with D tentatively TRBD1 (5 bases). The V end was cut by 3 bases, the J end by 8 bases, with 10 bases between. The CDR3 is 12 amino acids. DNA of the CDR3: TGTGCCAGCAGTTTGAGCTGGGGCGGCTACACCTTC. Translated, it gives CASSLSWGGYTF.

The chain couples TRBV15 to TRBJ1-2; 9 nucleotides align to TRBD1. The CDR3 has 14 residues. V dropped 7 bases and J dropped 2; count of bases not matched to a gene: 5. The germline V gene encodes CDR1 LNHNV and CDR2 YYDKDF (reference sequence). The chain's CDR3 is CATTTTGGNYGYTF. The CDR3 region has the DNA TGTGCCACCACCACGACAGGGGGGAACTATGGCTACACCTTC. Combining the CDR3 with reference TRBV15 and TRBJ1-2 gives the whole variable domain DAMVIQNPRYQVTQFGKPVTLSCSQTLNHNVMYWYQQKSSQAPKLLFHYYDKDFNNEADTPDNFQSRRPNTSFCFLDIRSPGLGDTAMYLCATTTTGGNYGYTFGSGTRLTVV.

The CDR3 bases are TGTGCCAGCAGTTTACAACCTAGCAATCAGCCCCAGCATTTT. As protein: CASSLQPSNQPQHF. The chain couples TRBV27 to TRBJ1-5, with no clear D. The germline gives CDR1 MNHEY, CDR2 SMNVEV (reference sequence). Between the trimmed V and J ends, which lost 2 bases and 0 bases, there was a span of 5 bases. This CDR3 has 14 amino acids.

V gene TRBV5-8 combines with J gene TRBJ1-1, with D possibly being TRBD1 (6 bases). The CDR3 runs to 15 residues. CDR1 SGHTS and CDR2 YDEGEE come from the germline V gene. Trimming left V 1 base short and J 4 bases short, with 14 bases between. In nucleotides, the CDR3 is TGTGCCAGCAGCTTGTATGGGGGGCGCGGCACTGAAGCTTTCTTT. Protein product: CASSLYGGRGTEAFF.

This chain uses TRBV6-5 with TRBJ1-6; the match to TRBD1 covers 9 bases. Germline assignment: CDR1 MNHEY and CDR2 SVGAGI. The CDR3 sequence is 14 residues long. The V gene end was trimmed by 4 bases and the J gene end by 12 bases; junction bases not matched to a gene: 7. In DNA form, the CDR3 reads TGTGCCAGCAGTTGGGGACAGGGTACGGGACCCCTCCACTTT. Translated, it gives CASSWGQGTGPLHF.

This clone was found once. At one end, the junction sequence differs from germline, possibly due to a read error. The chain carries TRBV7-8 and TRBJ2-5; D is uncertain. The germline V gene encodes CDR1 SGHVS and CDR2 FQNEAQ. The CDR3 spans 13 residues. The CDR3 sequence is CASTLRFQETQYF. The DNA for the CDR3 is TGTGCCAGCACCTTACGGTTCCAAGAGACCCAGTACTTC.

The chain joins TRBV24-1 to TRBJ2-3; TRBD2 matches at 10 bases. This CDR3 contains 14 residues. CDR1 KGHDR and CDR2 SFDVKD come from the germline V gene. The trim removed 2 bases at V and 6 bases at J, leaving 1 base unmatched. In DNA, the CDR3 is TGTGCCACCAGTGATTGGGGACTAGCGGATACGCAGTATTTT. Its protein product is CATSDWGLADTQYF.

The rearrangement joins TRBV9 to TRBJ2-2; 10 bases fit TRBD1. The CDR3 length is 17 residues. Germline CDR1 is SGDLS and CDR2 is YYNGEE. With V trimmed by 1 base and J by 5 bases, 8 bases remained unmatched. This chain's CDR3 is CASSVPRQGARTGELFF. CDR3 DNA: TGTGCCAGCAGCGTACCAAGACAGGGGGCGCGAACCGGGGAGCTGTTTTTT.

This clone was observed a single time. The chain has TRBV7-7 and TRBJ2-5; 7 bases align to TRBD1. This CDR3 is 15 amino acids long. From germline, CDR1 is SSHAT and CDR2 FNYEAQ (reference sequence). The CDR3 loop reads CASSEGGRGQETQYF. The CDR3, as DNA: TGTGCTAGTTCAGAAGGGGGAAGGGGGCAGGAGACCCAGTACTTC.

J is TRBJ2-3 and V is TRBV28, with 8 bases matching TRBD2. V lost 1 base to trimming and J lost 6 bases; unmatched junction nucleotides: 12. The CDR3 covers 17 residues. Germline V gene data show CDR1 as MDHEN and CDR2 as SYDVKM. CDR3 DNA sequence: TGTGCCAGCAGTTTATTCCCCGCCGGGACTAGGGGCGATACGCAGTATTTT. Amino acids: CASSLFPAGTRGDTQYF.

This clone was detected only a few times. The chain links TRBV13 to TRBJ1-1, with D perhaps TRBD1 (5 bases). The V end was cut by 6 bases, the J end by 5 bases, with 10 bases between. The CDR3 covers 12 residues. Germline V gives CDR1 PRHDT, CDR2 FYEKMQ (reference sequence). The CDR3 nucleotides are TGTGCCAGCAGACTAGGGGTTACTGAAGCTTTCTTT. This translates into CASRLGVTEAFF.

The rearrangement uses TRBV9 and TRBJ2-7; 8 bases are shared with TRBD2. J was trimmed by 4 bases and V by 3 bases; bases with no gene match: 3. Germline V gene lookup returns CDR1 SGDLS and CDR2 YYNGEE. The CDR3 spans 13 residues. The CDR3 sequence is CASSAKRGYEQYF. The CDR3 DNA is TGTGCCAGCAGCGCTAAGCGGGGGTACGAGCAGTACTTC.

The chain employs TRBV13 and TRBJ2-7; tentative D call: TRBD2 (6 bases). Germline CDR1 is PRHDT and CDR2 is FYEKMQ (reference sequence). This CDR3 is built from 15 residues. With 1 base removed from V and 2 bases from J, the gap between germline ends came to 12 bases. CDR3 DNA: TGTGCCAGCAGCTTAGTTGGGGGGTCTCCCTACGAGCAGTACTTC. Its protein is CASSLVGGSPYEQYF.

The CDR3 sequence is CASSLLVSGGGEKLFF. Written as DNA, the CDR3 is TGTGCCAGCAGCTTACTAGTGTCAGGGGGCGGTGAAAAACTGTTTTTT. The chain couples TRBV7-2 to TRBJ1-4; 8 nucleotides line up with TRBD1. V dropped 2 bases and J dropped 7; count of bases not matched to a gene: 9. Germline V lookup: CDR1 SGHTA, CDR2 FQGNSA. The CDR3 covers 16 residues. Filled out from reference TRBV7-2 and TRBJ1-4, the complete variable domain reads GAGVSQSPSNKVTEKGKDVELRCDPISGHTALYWYRQSLGQGLEFLIYFQGNSAPDKSGLPSDRFSAERTGGSVSTLTIQRTQQEDSAVYLCASSLLVSGGGEKLFFGSGTQLSVL.

V and J are TRBV13 and TRBJ2-3; 8 bases agree with TRBD2. The CDR3 is 15 residues long. Germline CDR1 PRHDT, CDR2 FYEKMQ (reference sequence). The junction had 5 bases not matched to a gene; V was cut back by 2 bases and J by 4 bases. This CDR3 is CASSLRASGSDTQYF. The CDR3 coding sequence is TGTGCCAGCAGCTTACGGGCTAGCGGGTCAGATACGCAGTATTTT.

This clone occurred a few times. The rearrangement joins TRBV5-1 to TRBJ2-7, with 7 bases lining up with TRBD1. Trimming cost V 10 bases and J 5 bases; bases outside gene matches: 9. Germline CDR1 is SGHRS and CDR2 is YFSETQ. This CDR3 has 12 residues. The CDR3 sequence: CAVRDSQDEQYF. CDR3 coding DNA: TGCGCCGTAAGGGACAGTCAAGACGAGCAGTACTTC. The full variable domain, rest sourced from reference TRBV5-1 and TRBJ2-7, is KAGVTQTPRYLIKTRGQQVTLSCSPISGHRSVSWYQQTPGQGLQFLFEYFSETQRNKGNFPGRFSGRQFSNSRSEMNVSTLELGDSALYLCAVRDSQDEQYFGPGTRLTVT.

This clone occurred once. The V gene is TRBV15, the J gene TRBJ2-7; D remains unclear. Germline V CDR1 and CDR2: LNHNV, YYDKDF (reference sequence). Deletions cut 1 base from V and 6 bases from J, with 22 bases between. The CDR3 is 17 amino acids. The CDR3 nucleotides are TGTGCCACCAGCAGAGTTCTTAACAGCCGACCCTATCGCGAGCAGTACTTC. This gives the protein CATSRVLNSRPYREQYF.

This chain connects TRBV11-2 to TRBJ1-2; D remains unclear. V shed 1 base and J shed 0 bases, with 9 bases lying between them. The CDR3 sequence is 15 residues long. Germline V gives CDR1 SGHAT, CDR2 FQNNGV. CDR3 sequence reads: CASSLGFGPNYGYTF. CDR3 sequence (DNA): TGTGCCAGCAGCTTAGGTTTTGGCCCTAACTATGGCTACACCTTC.

The chain has TRBV28 and TRBJ2-7, with D uncertain. Trimming removed 10 bases from V and 0 bases from J, with 16 bases in between. Germline loops: CDR1 MDHEN, CDR2 SYDVKM. The CDR3 is 14 residues long. CDR3 sequence reads: CATVGPSNSYEQYF. CDR3 bases: TGTGCCACCGTAGGACCGTCTAACTCCTACGAGCAGTACTTC.

The V and J genes are TRBV12-1 and TRBJ2-2; TRBD2 was called by the table and not checked on the DNA. TRBV12-1 is given as a pseudogene. The CDR3 covers 18 residues. In DNA, the CDR3 is TGTGCCAGCAGCTTTCTTAGTGTGCACCACATGAGCGCCGGGGAGCTGTTTTTT. It yields the protein CASSFLSVHHMSAGELFF.